A selection of T cell receptor beta chains follows, all from one sample in a study of memory CD4+ T cells and cytomegalovirus serostatus. Method: immunoSEQ multiplex PCR; TCRdb's copy keeps in-frame clones and lacks some. Of about 57,000 clones in the sample, roughly 80% were seen once. Sequencing used memory CD4+ T cells from blood. These receptors were collected from an adult in good health and CMV-seronegative. Both conserved end residues are part of each CDR3.

V: TRBV2
CDR3: CATSRGETQYF

V: TRBV5-1
CDR3: CASSLGQGKVTEAFF

V: TRBV27
CDR3: CASSLSGRRGDIQYF

V: TRBV10-2
CDR3: CATRRGGEGNTQYF

V: TRBV6-6
CDR3: CASSYLGTYGYTF

V: TRBV5-1
CDR3: CASSLDGNTGELFF

V: TRBV5-8
CDR3: CASSLSVNYGYTF

V: TRBV21-1
CDR3: CASSPSVTYEQYF

V: TRBV7-2
CDR3: CASSPGATQGGYTF

V: TRBV2
CDR3: CASSELSLQPQHF

V: TRBV5-1
CDR3: CASSLSGNTGELFF

V: TRBV5-6
CDR3: CASSSRLAGATRYEQYF

V: TRBV4-2
CDR3: CASSLRNEQFF

V: TRBV18
CDR3: CASSERGGLNIQYF

V: TRBV2
CDR3: CASTGGNTGELFF

V: TRBV6-5
CDR3: CASRDSRTREAFF

V: TRBV7-7
CDR3: CASSQDGLNEQFF

V: TRBV4-1
CDR3: CASSREREGRNEQFF

V: TRBV28
CDR3: CATLTGGVTEAFF

V: TRBV19
CDR3: CASSMTSGRGGEQFF

V: TRBV5-1
CDR3: CASSLASGSYNEKLFF

V: TRBV5-1
CDR3: CASSIIAGGGQETQYF

V: TRBV29-1
CDR3: CSVGDLTNQPQHF

V: TRBV10-3
CDR3: CAIGQNEAFF

V: TRBV29-1
CDR3: CSVNSGTVNEQFF

V: TRBV15
CDR3: CATSTGTASYNEQFF

V: TRBV13
CDR3: CASSLRRVGTGELFF

V: TRBV11-2
CDR3: CASSLETRTEQYF

V: TRBV29-1
CDR3: CSVGTGYEKLFF

V: TRBV10-2
CDR3: CASSRAGVGLYNEQFF

V: TRBV20-1
CDR3: CSGLAFNEQFF

V: TRBV19
CDR3: CASSPDRLQPLHF

V: TRBV15
CDR3: CATSRDQTTSSGNTIYF

V: TRBV7-9
CDR3: CASSLDLSVYEQYF

V: TRBV29-1
CDR3: CSVESSSEAYGYTF

V: TRBV5-8
CDR3: CASSPGQGGGETQYF